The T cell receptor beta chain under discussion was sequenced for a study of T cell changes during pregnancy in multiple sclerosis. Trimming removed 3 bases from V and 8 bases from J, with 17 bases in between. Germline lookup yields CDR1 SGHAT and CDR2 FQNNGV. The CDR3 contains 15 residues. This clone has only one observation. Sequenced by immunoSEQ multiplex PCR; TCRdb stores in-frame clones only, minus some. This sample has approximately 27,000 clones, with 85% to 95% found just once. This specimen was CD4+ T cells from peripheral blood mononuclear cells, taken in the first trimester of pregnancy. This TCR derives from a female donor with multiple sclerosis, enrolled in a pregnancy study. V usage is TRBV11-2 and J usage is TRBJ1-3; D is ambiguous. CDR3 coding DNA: TGTGCCAGCAGCTTCATGCCCCGGGTAGGCGACACCATATATTTT. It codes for CASSFMPRVGDTIYF.